These 26 T cell receptor beta chains were sequenced from one sample in a study of blood T cell repertoires in COVID-19. Produced via immunoSEQ multiplex PCR; TCRdb's table is partial and in-frame only. The sample consists of fewer than 500,000 clones, 70% to 90% of them appearing once. Input material: PBMCs or T cells enriched from blood (not recorded which). All receptors come from a man aged 25 to 40 who had recovered from COVID-19.

The chain combines TRBV4-2 with TRBJ2-3; a weak D match, TRBD2 (7 bases). Germline lookup yields CDR1 LGHNA and CDR2 YNFKEQ. The V end lost 3 bases, the J end lost 3 bases, and 16 bases lay between the germline ends. CDR3 size: 16 residues. CDR3 nucleotides: TGTGCCAGCAGCCATCTTGGGGGGGGCCTGACAGATACGCAGTATTTT. This codes for CASSHLGGGLTDTQYF.

This clone was seen a handful of times. This CDR3 reads CASTLRGGTDTQYF. DNA for the CDR3: TGTGCCAGCACACTTCGGGGGGGGACAGATACGCAGTATTTT. The rearrangement joins TRBV5-4 to TRBJ2-3; 8 bases line up with TRBD2. V lost 6 bases, J lost 3 bases, and 6 bases stayed unmatched. Germline V gene lookup returns CDR1 SGHNT and CDR2 YYREEE (reference sequence). This CDR3 region has 14 residues. Full variable domain (missing parts from reference TRBV5-4 and TRBJ2-3): ETGVTQSPTHLIKTRGQQVTLRCSSQSGHNTVSWYQQALGQGPQFIFQYYREEENGRGNFPPRFSGLQFPNYSSELNVNALELDDSALYLCASTLRGGTDTQYFGPGTRLTVL.

The rearrangement links TRBV5-1 to TRBJ2-2; 9 bases agree with TRBD1. CDR3 length: 16 residues. Germline-derived CDR1 and CDR2 are SGHRS and YFSETQ. V lost 4 bases and J lost 6; bases outside the gene matches: 10. CDR3: CASSPEVQGASGELFF. CDR3 DNA: TGCGCCAGCAGCCCGGAGGTACAGGGGGCCTCCGGGGAGCTGTTTTTT.

Here the CDR3 DNA reads TGTGCCAGCAGCCATCTAGGCGCGGGGCGAGGCACAGATACGCAGTATTTT. Encoded protein: CASSHLGAGRGTDTQYF. The J gene is TRBJ2-3, the V gene TRBV3-1 (or the pseudogene TRBV3-2); weak D call: TRBD2 (6 bases). The CDR3 is 17 amino acids. Germline loops: CDR1 LGHDT, CDR2 YNNKEL (reference sequence). Trimming stripped 3 bases from V and 1 base from J, with 17 bases between.

This clone has more than one count but fewer than ten. The rearrangement links TRBV6-4 to TRBJ2-4; possibly TRBD1 for D (6 bases). With 4 bases removed from V and 8 bases from J, the gap between germline ends came to 12 bases. The CDR3 runs to 13 residues. Germline loops: CDR1 MRHNA, CDR2 SNTAGT. CDR3 DNA: TGTGCCAGCAGTGTCACAGGGCGGGACATTCAGTACTTC. Translation: CASSVTGRDIQYF.

This clone appeared a single time. The genes are TRBV20-1 and TRBJ1-1, with 7 bases aligning to TRBD1. The germline CDR1 and CDR2 sequences are DFQATT and SNEGSKA (reference sequence). The V segment lost 5 bases and the J segment 10 bases; nucleotides outside the gene matches: 7. The CDR3 contains 11 residues. The CDR3, as DNA: TGCAGTGCTGGACAGGTTGCCGGAGCTTTCTTT. This sequence encodes CSAGQVAGAFF.

The chain carries TRBV10-1 and TRBJ1-3; D not resolved. The CDR3 has 13 residues. V lost 4 bases and J lost 4, with 8 bases in between. From germline, CDR1 is WNHNN and CDR2 SYGVQD (reference sequence). CDR3 in amino acids: CASSVAQGNTIYF. The CDR3 coding sequence is TGCGCCAGCAGTGTGGCCCAAGGAAACACCATATATTTT.

V is TRBV3-1 (or the pseudogene TRBV3-2) and J is TRBJ1-2; D is possibly TRBD1 (5 bases). CDR1 LGHDT and CDR2 YNNKEL come from the germline V gene (reference sequence). The V and J ends lost 6 bases and 0 bases respectively, with 20 bases between them. This CDR3 has 17 amino acids. The CDR3 region has the DNA TGTGCCAGCAGAAACACCTTCGGGGGGGGATCTAACTATGGCTACACCTTC. It specifies CASRNTFGGGSNYGYTF.

V and J are TRBV10-2 and TRBJ1-5, with D perhaps matching TRBD1 (5 bases). Per the germline V gene, CDR1 is WSHSY and CDR2 is SAAADI. Trimming left V 5 bases short and J 3 bases short, with 8 bases between. This CDR3 contains 13 residues. CDR3 protein: CASSQDINQPQHF. For the CDR3, the DNA is TGCGCCAGCAGTCAGGACATCAATCAGCCCCAGCATTTT.

The rearrangement links TRBV27 to TRBJ1-6; possibly TRBD1 for D (5 bases). V gave up 6 bases and J gave up 3 bases, with 9 bases separating them. The length of the CDR3 is 14 residues. Germline values: CDR1 MNHEY, CDR2 SMNVEV (reference sequence). CDR3 region: CASRTGGYNSPLHF. In DNA, the CDR3 is TGTGCCAGCAGGACCGGGGGCTATAATTCACCCCTCCACTTT.

The chain is built from TRBV11-2 and TRBJ2-7; D might be TRBD1 (7 bases). Trimming removed 6 bases from V and 2 bases from J, with 17 bases in between. Germline V gene lookup returns CDR1 SGHAT and CDR2 FQNNGV. The CDR3 has 15 amino acids. The CDR3 DNA reads TGTGCCAGCAGTCCATTGGACAGGAGGGCCTACGAGCAGTACTTC. Protein: CASSPLDRRAYEQYF.

This clone came up a few times. V usage is TRBV12-3 or TRBV12-4 and J usage is TRBJ1-2; D remains ambiguous. The CDR3 has 13 residues. V dropped 2 bases and J dropped 7 bases, with 11 bases sitting between them. The CDR3 loop reads CASSLQVVSGYTF. CDR3 nucleotides: TGTGCCAGCAGTTTACAGGTGGTGAGTGGCTACACCTTC.

The gene calls are TRBV11-2 and TRBJ2-1; perhaps TRBD1 as D (5 bases). Per the germline V gene, CDR1 is SGHAT and CDR2 is FQNNGV. V gave up 3 bases and J gave up 12 bases, with 18 bases separating them. There are 14 residues in the CDR3. Written as DNA, the CDR3 is TGTGCCAGCAGCTTGGTGGCAGGGTCCATAGGGCAGTTCTTC. Its protein product is CASSLVAGSIGQFF.

The J gene is TRBJ1-4, the V gene TRBV7-9; D remains ambiguous. The CDR3 spans 15 residues. Germline loops: CDR1 SEHNR, CDR2 FQNEAQ (reference sequence). Trimming left V 5 bases short and J 7 bases short, with 17 bases between. CDR3 nucleotides: TGTGCCAGCAGCCTCCAGGCAGCGGGTTCTGAAAAACTGTTTTTT. It translates to CASSLQAAGSEKLFF.

The chain employs TRBV7-6 and TRBJ2-7; D gene unclear. Trimming left V 5 bases short and J 4 bases short, with 12 bases between. This CDR3 spans 13 amino acids. CDR1 SGHVS and CDR2 FNYEAQ come from the germline V gene. The DNA of the CDR3 is TGTGCCAGCAGCCCAGGCGACACATACGAGCAGTACTTC. It translates to CASSPGDTYEQYF. Combining the CDR3 with reference TRBV7-6 and TRBJ2-7 gives the whole variable domain GAGVSQSPRYKVTKRGQDVALRCDPISGHVSLYWYRQALGQGPEFLTYFNYEAQQDKSGLPNDRFSAERPEGSISTLTIQRTEQRDSAMYRCASSPGDTYEQYFGPGTRLTVT.

This clone showed up just once. The chain uses TRBV3-1 (or the pseudogene TRBV3-2) and TRBJ2-7, with D perhaps matching TRBD1 (5 bases). The CDR3 runs 14 residues. The V gene's germline CDR1 is LGHDT and CDR2 YNNKEL (reference sequence). Trimming shortened V by 0 bases and J by 3 bases, and 9 bases separated the two germline ends. For the CDR3, the DNA is TGTGCCAGCAGCCAAGAGTCAGGGATCTACGAGCAGTACTTC. Its translation is CASSQESGIYEQYF.

The chain has TRBV28 and TRBJ2-2; D is ambiguous. V shed 1 base and J shed 4 bases, with 7 bases lying between them. The germline CDR1 and CDR2 sequences are MDHEN and SYDVKM. The CDR3 spans 14 residues. CDR3 sequence: CASSLSRVTGELFF. In DNA, the CDR3 is TGTGCCAGCAGTTTATCGAGAGTCACCGGGGAGCTGTTTTTT.

The rearrangement links TRBV2 to TRBJ1-1; D gene uncertain. V lost 8 bases and J 0 bases, leaving 4 bases between the germline ends. Germline lookup yields CDR1 SNHLY and CDR2 FYNNEI. This CDR3 region has 11 residues. Here the CDR3 reads CASQMNTEAFF. The DNA for the CDR3 is TGTGCCAGCCAGATGAACACTGAAGCTTTCTTT.

The gene calls are TRBV3-1 (or the pseudogene TRBV3-2) and TRBJ2-2, with 8 bases that match TRBD1. The CDR3 has 14 residues. V trimming: 3 bases; J trimming: 4 bases; junction bases outside the gene matches: 1. In germline, CDR1 is LGHDT, CDR2 YNNKEL (reference sequence). The CDR3 region is CASSQQGATGELFF. The CDR3 DNA sequence: TGTGCCAGCAGCCAGCAGGGGGCCACCGGGGAGCTGTTTTTT.

The chain combines TRBV7-9 with TRBJ1-4, with D possibly matching TRBD1 (6 bases). The V end lost 5 bases, the J end lost 6 bases, and 13 bases lay between the germline ends. The CDR3 spans 14 residues. Looked up from germline, CDR1 is SEHNR and CDR2 is FQNEAQ (reference sequence). CDR3 coding DNA: TGTGCCAGCAGCGGGGGGGCGCTCTATGAAAAACTGTTTTTT. This encodes CASSGGALYEKLFF.

This clone appeared once. V gene TRBV19 combines with J gene TRBJ2-3; 12 bases map to TRBD2. The germline CDR1 and CDR2 sequences are LNHDA and SQIVND (reference sequence). The CDR3 sequence is 14 residues long. The V and J ends lost 10 bases and 15 bases, in that order; junction bases with no gene match: 17. CDR3 sequence (DNA): TGTGCCACCAGGACTAGCGGGGACATCAATACTGAATATTTT. Protein: CATRTSGDINTEYF.

The V gene is TRBV12-5, the J gene TRBJ2-4, with D perhaps TRBD1 (6 bases). The CDR3 runs to 14 residues. V lost 3 bases to trimming and J lost 1 base, with 7 bases between them. The V gene's germline CDR1 is LGHNT and CDR2 FRNRAP. The CDR3 sequence: CASGLGGAKNIQYF. In DNA, the CDR3 is TGTGCTAGTGGTTTAGGGGGTGCCAAAAACATTCAGTACTTC.

The chain is built from TRBV2 and TRBJ2-3; the match to TRBD1 covers 7 bases. The CDR3 has 13 residues. With 2 bases clipped from V and 8 bases from J, the junction kept 4 bases outside the gene matches. CDR1 SNHLY and CDR2 FYNNEI come from the germline V gene. The CDR3 DNA reads TGTGCCAGCAGTGAAAGGGGGCTGGGTACGCAGTATTTT. It translates to CASSERGLGTQYF.

The chain couples TRBV30 to TRBJ2-7; D is possibly TRBD2 (5 bases). Germline CDR1 is GTSNPN and CDR2 is SVGIG (reference sequence). This CDR3 spans 12 amino acids. With 5 bases removed from V and 5 bases from J, the gap between germline ends came to 13 bases. Written as DNA, the CDR3 is TGTGCCTGGGAGGATCGAGGGAACGAGCAGTACTTC. Its translation is CAWEDRGNEQYF.

The genes are TRBV19 and TRBJ1-5; D possibly corresponds to TRBD1 (5 bases). The germline V gene has CDR1 LNHDA and CDR2 SQIVND (reference sequence). The germline V and J ends were trimmed by 4 bases and 5 bases, with 12 bases remaining between them. This CDR3 has 14 amino acids. The CDR3 here is CASSNSPGYQPQHF. CDR3 bases: TGTGCCAGTAGTAATTCCCCAGGGTATCAGCCCCAGCATTTT. Using reference TRBV19 and TRBJ1-5 for the parts outside the CDR3, the full variable domain is DGGITQSPKYLFRKEGQNVTLSCEQNLNHDAMYWYRQDPGQGLRLIYYSQIVNDFQKGDIAEGYSVSREKKESFPLTVTSAQKNPTAFYLCASSNSPGYQPQHFGDGTRLSIL.

The chain carries TRBV6-5 and TRBJ1-2, with a tentative D call TRBD1 (5 bases). This CDR3 contains 11 residues. V shed 10 bases and J shed 6 bases, with 12 bases lying between them. Germline V gene data show CDR1 as MNHEY and CDR2 as SVGAGI. CDR3 DNA: TGTGCCACTCGCAGGGCTGATGGCTACACCTTC. Translated: CATRRADGYTF.